This TCR beta chain was identified during a study of control samples from healthy donors and cancer patients. The J segment lost 7 bases and the V segment lost 6 bases, leaving 13 bases of the junction unmatched. Germline lookup yields CDR1 SNHLY and CDR2 FYNNEI. The CDR3 contains 15 residues. Libraries were prepared by immunoSEQ multiplex PCR; TCRdb keeps only in-frame clonotypes and omits some of them. The sample consists of about 120,000 clones, approximately 92% of them appearing once. The clonotype was recovered from a woman aged 45-59 years in good health. Sequenced material: blood. The chain is built from TRBV2 and TRBJ1-2; 8 bases match TRBD1. The CDR3 protein is CASRATGVGGSGYTF. In DNA, the CDR3 is TGTGCCAGCAGGGCGACAGGGGTAGGCGGTTCTGGCTACACCTTC.